The source of this T cell receptor beta chain is a study of T cells in localized non-small cell lung cancer. Broader study findings: Longer overall survival was seen with higher T cell density measured in blood. Adjacent lung held a median roughly 54 of the top 100 tumor clones.

The germline CDR1 and CDR2 sequences are SGHTA and FQGTGA. CDR3 length: 15 residues. Trimming removed 2 bases from V and 4 bases from J; junction bases left unmatched: 5. Here immunoSEQ multiplex PCR was the method, and the copy in TCRdb shows in-frame clones only, minus some. Of 50,000 or so clones listed, around 86% were seen once; the top ten hold about 20%. Points on this clone: Its antigen is as yet unknown.

The specimen was peripheral blood, collected before any cancer treatment. This sequence joins TRBV7-3 and TRBJ2-3; 8 nucleotides line up with TRBD2. This sequence was found in a female donor of 60 years or more with stage II squamous cell lung carcinoma. The CDR3 region has the DNA TGTGCCAGCAGCTTAGCAGCGGGGGACTCAGATACGCAGTATTTT. It translates to CASSLAAGDSDTQYF.